Listed below are T cell receptor beta chains from one sample, sequenced in a study of human T cells and chemical hapten exposure. TCRdb itself ran the RACE reads through MiXCR, one entry per CDR3 protein. This table has around 69,000 distinct CDR3 sequences, 8.5% to 9% appearing once. Sequenced here: whole blood, sampled in connection with sensitization to the hapten diphenylcyclopropenone (DPC). These receptors all stem from a woman aged 50 to 60 with alopecia areata. Some clones in this sample may be carry-over from other donors' samples. The CDR3 runs from the conserved cysteine through the conserved F or W. Each record gives: J gene, clone size, V gene, CDR3 protein. For some rows the clone size is stated as once, few or many, or as a class when expanded; others skip it.

>TRBJ2-5|few|TRBV29-1
CSAGLGASQETQYF
>TRBJ1-6|few|TRBV27
CASKVGTGDSPLHF
>TRBJ1-2|few|TRBV21-1
CASTRPDRAHGYTF
>TRBJ1-1|-|TRBV29-1
CSVDRGKGEAFF
>TRBJ2-1|-|TRBV12-3/TRBV12-4
CASRPGLAGAGGQFF
>TRBJ2-3|few|TRBV29-1
CSVMGLAGGTDTQYF
>TRBJ1-1|many|TRBV29-1
CSGSNTEAFF
>TRBJ2-3|many|TRBV2
CASSPQRQGADTQYF
>TRBJ2-3|many|TRBV7-2
CASSPRLAGVGTQYF
>TRBJ2-2|many|TRBV7-9
CASIPPQERPGELFF
>TRBJ2-3|few|TRBV28
CASSPPLPGIRDTQYF
>TRBJ2-7|-|TRBV12-3/TRBV12-4
CASSPDIGSYEQYF
>TRBJ2-3|-|TRBV29-1
CSVLADHTDTQYF
>TRBJ2-3|-|TRBV5-1
CASRSTAGTDTQYF
>TRBJ1-1|-|TRBV12-3/TRBV12-4
CASSARGQGRTEAFF
>TRBJ1-1|few|TRBV27
CASSPLDFYRAFF
>TRBJ2-1|few|TRBV15
CATSRTRGGIGNEQFF
>TRBJ1-6|few|TRBV7-6
CASSPAGVWGSPLHF
>TRBJ2-6|few|TRBV12-3/TRBV12-4
CASSKGRTGANVLTF
>TRBJ2-1|-|TRBV7-3
CASSPGSGVYNEQFF
>TRBJ2-2|many|TRBV11-2
CASSLVDFGSNIGELFF
>TRBJ2-3|-|TRBV2
CASSEEGWGSRGDTQYF
>TRBJ2-4|many|TRBV2
CASSESTVSKNIQYF
>TRBJ1-1|few|TRBV7-9
CASTNLNTEAFF
>TRBJ2-3|-|TRBV11-2
CASSSYKESTDTQYF
>TRBJ2-1|many|TRBV10-2
CASTGLADSYNEQFF
>TRBJ2-7|-|TRBV7-9
CASRDGLSYEQYF
>TRBJ1-1|once|TRBV20-1
CSARDDEVRNTEAFF
>TRBJ2-3|-|TRBV4-2
CASSQGDRGTDTQYF
>TRBJ2-3|few|TRBV7-2
CASSEGLADYTQYF
>TRBJ1-1|few|TRBV21-1
CASSPIVAGENTEAFF
>TRBJ2-5|-|TRBV5-1
CASRTGGQETQYF
>TRBJ1-5|many|TRBV4-1
CASSQDRGNQPQHF
>TRBJ1-1|-|TRBV4-2
CASSQSRQGLMNTEAFF
>TRBJ1-2|few|TRBV5-1
CASSLQGSYGYTF
>TRBJ2-5|many|TRBV29-1
CSGGQPYQETQYF
>TRBJ1-5|many|TRBV6-5
CASSPQGALGQPQHF
>TRBJ2-6|-|TRBV2
CASGVRANVLTF
>TRBJ2-4|-|TRBV29-1
CSGQGASRDQYF
>TRBJ2-7|few|TRBV18
CASSPIGVLGEQYF
>TRBJ2-1|few|TRBV4-1
CASSQVGGQSGRNEQFF
>TRBJ2-2|few|TRBV30
CAWRPGLNTGELFF
>TRBJ2-5|few|TRBV5-1
CASSLELAGLETQYF
>TRBJ2-4|many|TRBV28
CASSSYGALAKNIQYF
>TRBJ1-2|few|TRBV7-9
CASSQAPDGYTF
>TRBJ2-7|few|TRBV7-2
CASSRQGVTYEQYF
>TRBJ1-3|-|TRBV11-2
CASSIDLSSGNTIYF